This T cell receptor (beta chain) originates from a study of blood T cell repertoires in COVID-19. The overall study: The study drew acute and convalescent COVID-19 samples from the United States, Italy and Spain. T cells, B-cell-depleted T cells, or PBMCs provided the cDNA or gDNA that served as material.

Assay: immunoSEQ multiplex PCR; the TCRdb copy retains only in-frame clones and omits some. The data contain about 150,000 clones, roughly 84% of them singletons. V was clipped by 6 bases and J by 4 bases, with 20 bases between them. There are 16 residues in the CDR3. The germline V gene encodes CDR1 MNHNY and CDR2 SVGAGI (reference sequence). This receptor was taken from a man aged 65 to 79 with active or convalescent COVID-19. The specimen sequenced was peripheral blood. The J gene is TRBJ2-3, the V gene TRBV6-6; TRBD2 might be the D (7 bases). The DNA of the CDR3 is TGTGCCAGCAGCTCCGGGCGGCGGGGGCGGGCAGATACGCAGTATTTT. This encodes CASSSGRRGRADTQYF.